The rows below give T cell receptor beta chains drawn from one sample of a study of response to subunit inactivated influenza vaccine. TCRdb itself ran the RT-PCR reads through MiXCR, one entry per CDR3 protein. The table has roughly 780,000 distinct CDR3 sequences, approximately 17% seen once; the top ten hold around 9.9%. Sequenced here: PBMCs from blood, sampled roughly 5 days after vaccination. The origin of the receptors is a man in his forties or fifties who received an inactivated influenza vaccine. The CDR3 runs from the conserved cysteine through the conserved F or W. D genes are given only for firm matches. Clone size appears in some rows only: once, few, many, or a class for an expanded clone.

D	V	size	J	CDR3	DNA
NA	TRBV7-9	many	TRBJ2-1	CASSPEYDEQFF	TGTGCCAGCAGCCCCGAATACGATGAGCAGTTCTTC
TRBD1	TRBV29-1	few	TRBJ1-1	CSVGPDRGGNTEAFF	TGCAGCGTTGGCCCAGACAGGGGAGGGAACACTGAAGCTTTCTTT
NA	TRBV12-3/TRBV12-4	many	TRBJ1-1	CASSLTRTSAFF	TGTGCCAGCAGCCTAACGCGGACGTCAGCTTTCTTT
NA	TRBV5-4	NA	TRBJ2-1	CASSLEQRGNNEQFF	TGTGCCAGCAGCTTGGAACAGAGAGGAAACAATGAGCAGTTCTTC
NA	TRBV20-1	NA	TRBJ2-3	CSAREVYTDTQYF	TGCAGTGCTAGAGAAGTATACACGGATACGCAGTATTTT
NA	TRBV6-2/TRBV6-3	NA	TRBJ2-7	CASSLRSIRSSYEQYF	TGTGCCAGCAGTTTGCGGTCGATCCGAAGCTCCTACGAGCAGTACTTC
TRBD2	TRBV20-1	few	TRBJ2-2	CSARPPGLRTGELFF	TGCAGTGCTAGACCTCCGGGACTAAGAACCGGGGAGCTGTTTTTT
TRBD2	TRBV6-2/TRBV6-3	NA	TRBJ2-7	CASSYSGSRGYEQYF	TGTGCCAGCAGCTATAGCGGGAGCCGGGGCTACGAGCAGTACTTC
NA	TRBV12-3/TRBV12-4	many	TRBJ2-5	CASSLGQVYQETQYF	TGTGCCAGCAGTTTAGGACAGGTGTACCAAGAGACCCAGTACTTC
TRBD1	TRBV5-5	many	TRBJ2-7	CASSFGQGAREQYF	TGTGCCAGCAGCTTCGGACAGGGGGCTCGCGAGCAGTACTTC
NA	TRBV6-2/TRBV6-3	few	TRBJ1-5	CASTKGTNQPQHF	TGTGCCAGCACTAAGGGTACAAATCAGCCCCAGCATTTT
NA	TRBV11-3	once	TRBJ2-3	CASSSHAWPTDTQYF	TGTGCCAGCAGCTCCCATGCATGGCCGACAGATACGCAGTATTTT
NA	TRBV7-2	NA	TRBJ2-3	CASSLIREHRVQYF	TGTGCCAGCAGCTTAATTAGGGAACATCGGGTGCAGTATTTT
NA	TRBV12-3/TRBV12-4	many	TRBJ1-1	CASSTGSKAEAFF	TGTGCCAGCAGCACAGGGAGTAAGGCTGAAGCTTTCTTT
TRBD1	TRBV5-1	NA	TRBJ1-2	CASCRDRGYGYTF	TGCGCCAGCTGCCGGGACAGGGGCTATGGCTACACCTTC
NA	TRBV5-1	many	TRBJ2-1	CASSLGGTGNEQFF	TGCGCCAGCAGCTTGGGGGGGACTGGAAATGAGCAGTTCTTC
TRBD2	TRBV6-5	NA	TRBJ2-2	CASSYVKGRGTGELFF	TGTGCCAGCAGTTATGTGAAGGGGCGGGGGACCGGGGAGCTGTTTTTT
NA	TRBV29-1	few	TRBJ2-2	CSVLVTGELFF	TGCAGCGTGCTAGTGACCGGGGAGCTGTTTTTT
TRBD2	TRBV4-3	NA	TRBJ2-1	CASSLGLAGAYSGNEQFF	TGCGCCAGCAGCCTGGGACTAGCGGGGGCTTACTCTGGGAATGAGCAGTTCTTC
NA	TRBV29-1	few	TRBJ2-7	CSVPGIRDEQYF	TGCAGCGTTCCTGGGATTCGAGACGAGCAGTACTTC
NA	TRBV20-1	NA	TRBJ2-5	CSARGGINLETQYF	TGCAGTGCTAGAGGGGGAATCAATTTAGAGACCCAGTACTTC
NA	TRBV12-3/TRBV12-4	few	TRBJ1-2	CASSPIGSLRGYTF	TGTGCCAGCAGTCCCATCGGGAGTCTGAGGGGCTACACCTTC
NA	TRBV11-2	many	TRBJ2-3	CASSPTGTARTNKYF	TGTGCCAGCAGCCCCACCGGGACAGCGAGGACTAATAAGTATTTT
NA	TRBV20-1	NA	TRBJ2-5	CSAPHVETQYF	TGCAGTGCTCCCCACGTGGAGACCCAGTACTTC
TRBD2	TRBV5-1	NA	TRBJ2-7	CASSLGAGGSSEQYF	TGCGCCAGCAGCTTGGGTGCGGGAGGTTCGTCCGAGCAGTACTTC
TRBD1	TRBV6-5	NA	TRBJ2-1	CASSYSDRAPYNEQFF	TGTGCCAGCAGTTACTCGGACAGGGCCCCCTACAATGAGCAGTTCTTC
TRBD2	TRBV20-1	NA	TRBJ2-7	CSAPGGVLHYEQYF	TGCAGTGCTCCCGGGGGGGTCCTCCACTACGAGCAGTACTTC
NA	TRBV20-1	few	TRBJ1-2	CSARDRQGYNYGYTF	TGCAGTGCTAGAGATCGGCAGGGTTATAATTATGGCTACACCTTC
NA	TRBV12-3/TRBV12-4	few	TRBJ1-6	CASSFSGNSPLHF	TGTGCCAGCAGTTTTAGTGGGAATTCACCCCTCCACTTT
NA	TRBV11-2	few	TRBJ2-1	CASSSIPGHVTNEQFF	TGTGCCAGCAGCTCAATTCCGGGACACGTTACGAATGAGCAGTTCTTC
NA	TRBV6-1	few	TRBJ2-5	CASPSNLQETQYF	TGTGCCAGCCCCTCTAACCTCCAAGAGACCCAGTACTTC
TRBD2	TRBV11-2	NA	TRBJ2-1	CASSMPSGLAGGRYNEQFF	TGTGCCAGCAGCATGCCCTCGGGACTAGCGGGGGGGCGGTACAATGAGCAGTTCTTC
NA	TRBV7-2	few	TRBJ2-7	CASSTTGYGISEQYF	TGTGCCAGCAGCACCACAGGGTATGGGATCAGCGAGCAGTACTTC
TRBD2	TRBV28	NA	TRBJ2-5	CASNAGVFGETQYF	TGTGCCAGCAACGCGGGAGTATTCGGGGAGACCCAGTACTTC
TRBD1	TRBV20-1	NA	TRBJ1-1	CSAKSGGKPAFF	TGCAGTGCTAAATCAGGGGGGAAGCCGGCTTTCTTT
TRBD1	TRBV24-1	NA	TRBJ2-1	CAISDSPGTGRNEQFF	TGTGCCATCAGTGATTCGCCCGGGACAGGACGCAATGAGCAGTTCTTC
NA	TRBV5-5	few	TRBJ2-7	CASSFSRGRGGEQYF	TGTGCCAGCAGCTTTAGCAGAGGCCGGGGCGGCGAGCAGTACTTC
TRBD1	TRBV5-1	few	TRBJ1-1	CASSTGVGAEAFF	TGCGCCAGCAGCACAGGGGTTGGCGCTGAAGCTTTCTTT
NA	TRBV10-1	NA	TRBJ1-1	CASSREPRGEAFF	TGCGCCAGCAGCCGGGAACCGCGCGGTGAAGCTTTCTTT
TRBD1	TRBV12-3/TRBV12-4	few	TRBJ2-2	CASSFQGQKTGELFF	TGTGCCAGCAGTTTCCAGGGACAGAAGACCGGGGAGCTGTTTTTT
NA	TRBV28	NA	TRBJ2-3	CASRGANTDTQYF	TGTGCCAGTCGGGGGGCTAACACAGATACGCAGTATTTT
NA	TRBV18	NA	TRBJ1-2	CASSPPGQTSYGYTF	TGTGCCAGCTCACCACCGGGACAAACCTCCTATGGCTACACCTTC
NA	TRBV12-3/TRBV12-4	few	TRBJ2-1	CASSHGTANEQFF	TGTGCCAGCAGCCATGGGACCGCCAATGAGCAGTTCTTC
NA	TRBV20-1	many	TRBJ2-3	CSATGLDVPTDTQYF	TGCAGTGCTACAGGCCTCGACGTTCCCACAGATACGCAGTATTTT
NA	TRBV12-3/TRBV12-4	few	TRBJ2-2	CASRLGGELFF	TGTGCCAGCAGGCTGGGCGGGGAGCTGTTTTTT
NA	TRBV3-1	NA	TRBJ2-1	CASSQASWELYNEQFF	TGTGCCAGCAGCCAAGCGAGTTGGGAGCTCTACAATGAGCAGTTCTTC
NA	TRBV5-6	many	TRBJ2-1	CASSSRTGTDWNEQFF	TGTGCCAGCAGCTCCCGAACCGGGACGGACTGGAATGAGCAGTTCTTC
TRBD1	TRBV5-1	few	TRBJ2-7	CASSLGATGATYEQYF	TGCGCCAGCAGCTTGGGAGCAACAGGGGCCACCTACGAGCAGTACTTC
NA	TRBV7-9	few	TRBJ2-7	CASSLVQEQYF	TGTGCCAGCAGCTTAGTCCAGGAGCAGTACTTC
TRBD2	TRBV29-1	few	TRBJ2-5	CSVRGTSGSGKTQYF	TGCAGCGTGAGGGGGACTAGCGGGAGTGGGAAGACCCAGTACTTC
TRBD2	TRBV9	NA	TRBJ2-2	CASSVASGRARDGELFF	TGTGCCAGCAGCGTAGCTAGCGGGAGGGCCAGGGACGGGGAGCTGTTTTTT
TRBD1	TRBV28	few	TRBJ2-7	CASSPPGQVSYEQYF	TGTGCCAGCAGTCCACCGGGACAGGTCTCCTACGAGCAGTACTTC
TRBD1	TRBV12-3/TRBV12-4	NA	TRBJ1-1	CASSLGQTGGLNTEAFF	TGTGCCAGCAGTTTAGGTCAGACAGGGGGCCTGAACACTGAAGCTTTCTTT
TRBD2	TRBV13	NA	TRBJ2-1	CASSPTAGTSTNEQFF	TGTGCCAGCAGCCCAACAGCCGGGACTAGCACCAATGAGCAGTTCTTC